The next 28 T cell receptor beta chains were all read from a single sample in a study of cytomegalovirus exposure and HLA in healthy donors. The assay was immunoSEQ multiplex PCR, and TCRdb's table has in-frame clones only and misses some. The sample holds about 360,000 clones, about nine tenths seen once. The sequenced sample was PBMCs. All receptors come from a woman between 18 and 29 years old in good health and CMV-seronegative.

This sequence joins TRBV15 and TRBJ1-4, with TRBD1 matching 10 bases. Trimming cost V 0 bases and J 8 bases; bases outside gene matches: 6. Per the germline V gene, CDR1 is LNHNV and CDR2 is YYDKDF (reference sequence). This CDR3 is built from 16 residues. Here the CDR3 DNA reads TGTGCCACCAGCAGAGATGGCGGGACAGGGGAGGAAAAACTGTTTTTT. It is translated as CATSRDGGTGEEKLFF.

As concerns this clone: It is unclear where the CDR3 begins or ends on the DNA, so no DNA is shown, and the CDR3 is as TCRdb lists it. V and J are TRBV27 and TRBJ2-5; the listed D gene, TRBD2, was not tested against the DNA. A total of 14 residues make up the CDR3, ends included. Germline V lookup: CDR1 MNHEY, CDR2 SMNVEV (reference sequence). CDR3 amino acids: CASSTSGGWETQYF.

This clone was detected a few times. The chain combines TRBV5-5 with TRBJ2-4, with D tentatively TRBD1 (7 bases). Germline V lookup: CDR1 SGHKS, CDR2 YYEKEE (reference sequence). CDR3 size: 14 residues. With 1 base removed from V and 7 bases from J, the gap between germline ends came to 12 bases. The CDR3 region is CASSLPSGGNIQYF. Written as DNA, the CDR3 is TGTGCCAGCAGCTTGCCCTCAGGGGGGAACATTCAGTACTTC.

The chain uses TRBV28 and TRBJ1-5, with TRBD1 identical over 9 bases. V gave up 6 bases and J gave up 9 bases; unmatched junction bases: 12. The CDR3 is 15 residues long. The germline V gene encodes CDR1 MDHEN and CDR2 SYDVKM. The CDR3 region has the DNA TGTGCCAGCAGACTCCGGGACAGGGCCTTTCGGCCCCAGCATTTT. Its protein product is CASRLRDRAFRPQHF.

This clone was detected only a few times. The rearrangement uses TRBV28 and TRBJ2-7, with 10 bases identical to TRBD2. V gave up 2 bases and J gave up 4 bases; unmatched junction bases: 14. Germline V gene sequence: CDR1 MDHEN, CDR2 SYDVKM. The CDR3 covers 18 residues. The CDR3 reads CASSLGRGSSGRVYEQYF. DNA for the CDR3: TGTGCCAGCAGTTTAGGGCGGGGTTCTAGCGGGAGAGTGTACGAGCAGTACTTC.

This chain uses TRBV30 with TRBJ2-1; D is undetermined. Trimming took 2 bases from V and 5 from J, leaving 7 bases between them. The CDR3 runs 12 residues. The germline V gene encodes CDR1 GTSNPN and CDR2 SVGIG (reference sequence). CDR3 sequence (DNA): TGTGCCTGGAGTCTTCCCCACAATGAGCAGTTCTTC. Amino acid sequence: CAWSLPHNEQFF.

This rearrangement joins TRBV4-1 to TRBJ2-1; 9 bases match TRBD2. CDR3 size: 13 residues. The V segment lost 3 bases and the J segment 15 bases; nucleotides outside the gene matches: 9. The germline gives CDR1 MGHRA, CDR2 YSYEKL. The CDR3 DNA reads as TGCGCCAGCAGCCAGTCTCCCGGGACTAGCACGTTCTTC. Encoded protein: CASSQSPGTSTFF.

This chain uses TRBV6-4 with TRBJ2-7; 10 nucleotides align to TRBD2. Germline CDR1 MRHNA, CDR2 SNTAGT. The junction had 19 bases not matched to a gene; V was cut back by 0 bases and J by 2 bases. The CDR3 consists of 21 residues. CDR3 loop: CASSDSESAASGRKGAYEQYF. CDR3 in DNA: TGTGCCAGCAGTGACTCAGAAAGTGCGGCTAGCGGGAGAAAAGGGGCCTACGAGCAGTACTTC.

The V and J genes are TRBV6-5 and TRBJ2-1, with TRBD2 as a possible D gene (6 bases). Germline V gives CDR1 MNHEY, CDR2 SVGAGI. The CDR3 length is 15 residues. The V end was cut by 10 bases, the J end by 8 bases, with 24 bases between. The CDR3 loop is CATKVSTSYLHEQFF. Here the CDR3 DNA reads TGTGCCACCAAGGTATCGACTAGTTATCTCCATGAGCAGTTCTTC.

The rearrangement links TRBV28 to TRBJ1-2, with 7 bases that match TRBD1. Germline V gene data show CDR1 as MDHEN and CDR2 as SYDVKM. The ends lost 1 base at V and 2 bases at J; junction bases unmatched: 16. The CDR3 runs to 19 residues. This CDR3 reads CASSLFFIMEYRGNYGYTF. The CDR3 DNA reads TGTGCCAGCAGTTTATTCTTCATTATGGAGTACAGGGGAAACTATGGCTACACCTTC.

V usage is TRBV18 and J usage is TRBJ1-2; 9 bases map to TRBD1. Germline trimming cut 5 bases from V and 6 bases from J; bases unmatched to any gene: 16. Germline assignment: CDR1 KGHSH and CDR2 LQKENI. The CDR3 is made up of 17 amino acids. The CDR3 DNA is TGTGCCAGCTCATCGTTTTATACAGGGGGCGAGGAAGATGGCTACACCTTC. It codes for CASSSFYTGGEEDGYTF.

The rearrangement joins TRBV4-1 to TRBJ2-4; 10 bases match TRBD1. The J segment lost 0 bases and the V segment lost 1 base, leaving 6 bases of the junction unmatched. Germline lookup yields CDR1 MGHRA and CDR2 YSYEKL. The CDR3 consists of 18 residues. CDR3 protein: CASSQGRQGAIAKNIQYF. In nucleotides, the CDR3 is TGCGCCAGCAGCCAAGGGAGACAGGGGGCCATAGCCAAAAACATTCAGTACTTC.

V is TRBV11-2 and J is TRBJ2-5; D may be TRBD1 (6 bases). V lost 1 base, J lost 2 bases, and 8 bases lay in between. CDR3 length: 14 residues. Germline CDR1 reads SGHAT; CDR2 reads FQNNGV. This chain's CDR3 is CASSLGGGQETQYF. The CDR3 DNA follows: TGTGCCAGCAGCTTAGGAGGGGGACAAGAGACCCAGTACTTC.

This clone was observed a few times. The V call is TRBV2, the J call TRBJ2-7; D gene unclear. Per the germline V gene, CDR1 is SNHLY and CDR2 is FYNNEI. The CDR3 runs to 12 residues. V lost 3 bases and J lost 7, with 10 bases in between. The CDR3 is CASSDIAGEQYF. CDR3 DNA sequence: TGTGCCAGCAGTGATATAGCTGGTGAGCAGTACTTC.

The chain uses TRBV30 and TRBJ2-1; TRBD2 aligns across 8 bases. The CDR3 totals 15 residues. Per germline, CDR1 GTSNPN and CDR2 SVGIG (reference sequence). Germline trimming cut 2 bases from V and 4 bases from J; bases unmatched to any gene: 7. CDR3 bases: TGTGCCTGGAGTCCCCGGACTAGCAGATACAATGAGCAGTTCTTC. Translated: CAWSPRTSRYNEQFF. The whole variable domain, remainder taken from reference TRBV30 and TRBJ2-1, is SQTIHQWPATLVQPVGSPLSLECTVEGTSNPNLYWYRQAAGRGLQLLFYSVGIGQISSEVPQNLSASRPQDRQFILSSKKLLLSDSGFYLCAWSPRTSRYNEQFFGPGTRLTVL.

This clone was recorded once. This chain joins TRBV5-8 and TRBJ2-7; perhaps TRBD2 as D (5 bases). Trimming removed 2 bases at V and 0 bases at J, with 12 bases between. The CDR3 is 15 amino acids. Germline V gives CDR1 SGHTS, CDR2 YDEGEE. The CDR3 DNA follows: TGTGCCAGCAGCTTCGGACTTACCGTCTCCTACGAGCAGTACTTC. This gives the protein CASSFGLTVSYEQYF.

The gene calls are TRBV27 and TRBJ2-5, with D possibly matching TRBD2 (6 bases). Germline CDR1 is MNHEY and CDR2 is SMNVEV (reference sequence). The CDR3 consists of 16 residues. Trimming took 7 bases from V and 2 from J, leaving 20 bases between them. The CDR3 DNA reads TGTGCCAGCACGCATTCGGCGGGGTCAGGACAAGAGACCCAGTACTTC. Its translation is CASTHSAGSGQETQYF.

The chain has TRBV29-1 and TRBJ1-2, with 9 positions matching TRBD1. The CDR3 spans 15 residues. V gave up 5 bases and J gave up 7 bases; unmatched junction bases: 14. Germline CDR1 is SQVTM and CDR2 is ANQGSEA. CDR3 nucleotides: TGCAGCGTTCGGACCGGGACAGGGTTTTATGGTGGCTACACCTTC. This encodes CSVRTGTGFYGGYTF.

This clone was observed a handful of times. The V and J genes are TRBV6-5 and TRBJ1-2; 8 positions agree with TRBD1. V shed 2 bases and J 4 bases; nucleotides not matched to a gene: 9. Germline values: CDR1 MNHEY, CDR2 SVGAGI. The CDR3 is 16 amino acids. The CDR3 loop is CASSYRSDRAGYGYTF. CDR3 DNA: TGTGCCAGCAGTTACCGATCGGACAGGGCCGGCTATGGCTACACCTTC.

The rearrangement joins TRBV27 to TRBJ1-4; D gene unclear. Germline loops: CDR1 MNHEY, CDR2 SMNVEV (reference sequence). The CDR3 spans 20 residues. Trimming pared 3 bases from V and 7 bases from J, leaving 30 bases between. This CDR3 is CASSLSGSPLMRVGGEKLFF. The DNA for the CDR3 is TGTGCCAGCAGTTTGTCGGGATCCCCTCTCATGAGGGTAGGCGGTGAAAAACTGTTTTTT.

The V gene is TRBV5-1, the J gene TRBJ2-5; 8 positions match TRBD2. Germline lookup yields CDR1 SGHRS and CDR2 YFSETQ. The trim removed 3 bases at V and 5 bases at J, leaving 3 bases unmatched. The CDR3 is made up of 13 amino acids. The CDR3, as DNA: TGCGCCAGCAGCTCGACTAGCGACGAGACCCAGTACTTC. Protein sequence: CASSSTSDETQYF.

V gene TRBV30 combines with J gene TRBJ1-4, with TRBD1 as a possible D gene (6 bases). The CDR3 is 14 residues long. CDR1 is GTSNPN, CDR2 SVGIG, per germline (reference sequence). Trimming shortened V by 8 bases and J by 8 bases, and 21 bases separated the two germline ends. CDR3 sequence (DNA): TGTGCCGGAACTGCATGGACAGCTACGGAAAAACTGTTTTTT. Translated: CAGTAWTATEKLFF.

J is TRBJ1-1 and V is TRBV6-1; 8 nucleotides line up with TRBD1. With V trimmed by 0 bases and J by 4 bases, 4 bases remained unmatched. The CDR3 contains 15 residues. Germline values: CDR1 MNHNS, CDR2 SASEGT. The CDR3 sequence: CASSEAITGGTEAFF. The DNA of the CDR3 is TGTGCCAGCAGTGAAGCTATAACAGGGGGCACTGAAGCTTTCTTT.

The gene calls are TRBV29-1 and TRBJ2-3; weak D call: TRBD1 (6 bases). From germline, CDR1 is SQVTM and CDR2 ANQGSEA. The CDR3 totals 12 residues. The germline V and J ends were trimmed by 6 bases and 1 base, with 8 bases remaining between them. CDR3 coding DNA: TGCAGCGTCCGGACAGGCACAGATACGCAGTATTTT. Encoded protein: CSVRTGTDTQYF.

This chain uses TRBV5-1 with TRBJ2-5; tentatively, D is TRBD1 (5 bases). Deletions cut 4 bases from V and 2 bases from J, with 15 bases between. The CDR3 totals 15 residues. Germline CDR1 and CDR2: SGHRS and YFSETQ. The CDR3 coding sequence is TGCGCCAGCAGCAATCGCAGGGCCCAACAAGAGACCCAGTACTTC. Amino acids: CASSNRRAQQETQYF.

The chain employs TRBV5-1 and TRBJ1-2; 9 bases agree with TRBD1. CDR1 is SGHRS, CDR2 YFSETQ, per germline. The CDR3 runs 15 residues. Germline trimming cut 5 bases from V and 1 base from J; bases unmatched to any gene: 6. DNA for the CDR3: TGCGCCAGCAGTTCCGGACAGGGGAGTAACTATGGCTACACCTTC. Its translation: CASSSGQGSNYGYTF.

This clone was seen a single time. This sequence joins TRBV19 and TRBJ1-5; the match to TRBD1 covers 11 bases. CDR1 and CDR2 from the germline V gene are LNHDA and SQIVND (reference sequence). V lost 5 bases, J lost 7 bases, and 7 bases stayed unmatched. The CDR3 is 15 residues long. CDR3 nucleotide sequence: TGTGCCAGTAGTCCCTCCGGGACAGGGGGGCAGCCCCAGCATTTT. It is translated as CASSPSGTGGQPQHF.

V is TRBV5-1 and J is TRBJ1-1; maybe TRBD1 (6 bases). The CDR3 spans 14 residues. The germline gives CDR1 SGHRS, CDR2 YFSETQ. V lost 6 bases, J lost 4 bases, and 16 bases lay in between. CDR3 loop: CASMAGAWGTEAFF. The CDR3 nucleotides read TGCGCCAGCATGGCAGGGGCATGGGGCACTGAAGCTTTCTTT.